One T cell receptor beta chain is described in this entry. The sample belongs to a study of blood T cell repertoires in COVID-19. Background on the study: Sites in the United States, Italy and Spain provided acute and convalescent COVID-19 samples. PBMCs, B-cell-depleted T cells, or T cells provided the cDNA or gDNA that made up the material.

Per the original data handling: By means of reference gene primer amplification, nucleated cell counts were estimated. Assay: immunoSEQ multiplex PCR; the TCRdb copy retains only in-frame clones and omits some. That table supplies the V and J calls and clone size; D and trimming were determined from the DNA. The sample holds about 130,000 clones, 85% seen once. This CDR3 comprises 16 residues. The ends were cut back, 4 bases at V and 4 bases at J, with 20 bases in the middle. From germline, CDR1 is SGHKS and CDR2 YYEKEE (reference sequence). The source material was peripheral blood. This sequence originates from a woman older than 75 with acute or convalescent COVID-19. The chain uses TRBV5-5 and TRBJ1-2, with D perhaps TRBD1 (5 bases). This CDR3 is CASSPLIQGTSYGYTF. In DNA form, the CDR3 reads TGTGCCAGCAGCCCGTTGATCCAGGGTACGTCCTATGGCTACACCTTC.